This TCR beta chain emerged from a study of T-cell memory formation after mild COVID-19. Study background: TCR clusters were largely donor specific.

After 5'RACE with constant-segment primers, TCR alpha and TCR beta cDNA libraries carrying sample barcodes and UMIs were obtained. TCRdb ran MiXCR on the 5' RACE reads and lists one entry per CDR3 protein. The sample has fewer than 200,000 distinct CDR3 sequences, 15% to 20% seen once; the top ten hold 3% to 4%. Only a few counts were recorded for this clonotype. Germline CDR1 LNHNV, CDR2 YYDKDF (reference sequence). V gave up 5 bases and J gave up 2 bases, with 15 bases separating them. CDR3 length: 15 amino acids. Sequencing used PBMCs or a T cell subset sorted from them (not recorded which). The J gene is TRBJ1-2, the V gene TRBV15; D might be TRBD1 (5 bases). This clonotype was sampled from a man younger than 35 who had mild COVID-19 (a few samples of this study predate the infection). Cell type and time point are not known. The CDR3 loop reads CATSDPDGGNYGYTF. CDR3 bases: TGTGCCACCAGCGATCCGGACGGGGGGAACTATGGCTACACCTTC.